One T cell receptor (beta chain) is described in this entry. The CDR3 spans 15 residues. Trimming cost V 5 bases and J 6 bases; bases outside gene matches: 8. Per germline, CDR1 MNHEY and CDR2 SVGAGI. These data come from a study of blood T cell repertoires in COVID-19. Study summary: Sources were T cells, B-cell-depleted T cells, or PBMCs; the material itself was cDNA or gDNA.

The table came from immunoSEQ multiplex PCR; TCRdb's copy has only in-frame clones and leaves some out. The sample lists 70,000 to 80,000 clones; approximately 88% were seen once. The receptor was derived from a woman aged 50 to 65 with acute or convalescent COVID-19. The sample was peripheral blood. The rearrangement uses TRBV6-5 and TRBJ1-5; TRBD1 matches at 9 bases. The CDR3 sequence is CASSNYRGLGQPQHF. CDR3 nucleotides: TGTGCCAGCAGTAACTACAGGGGGCTTGGTCAGCCCCAGCATTTT.